The 17 T cell receptor beta chains below all came from one sample that was sequenced in a study of T-cell reconstitution after alpha-beta-depleted transplantation in children. Unique molecular identifiers were incorporated when the TCRbeta library was constructed. TCRdb passed the PCR reads through MiXCR, listing each CDR3 protein once. The data show almost 400,000 distinct CDR3 sequences, roughly 20% seen once. The specimen comprised PBMCs from the stem cell graft donor, sampled from the stem cell graft. Every receptor here comes from a human donor who donated a stem cell graft to a child with acute myeloid leukemia.

This clonotype was detected many times. This chain uses TRBV10-3 with TRBJ2-3; 8 nucleotides match TRBD2. This CDR3 is 16 amino acids long. The V and J ends lost 11 bases and 0 bases, in that order; junction bases with no gene match: 13. Germline V CDR1 and CDR2: ENHRY, SYGVKD. CDR3 loop: CAAHSGTRLSTDTQYF. Here the CDR3 DNA reads TGTGCCGCGCACTCCGGGACTAGACTAAGCACAGATACGCAGTATTTT.

The chain recombines TRBV15 with TRBJ1-5, with TRBD1 matching over 8 bases. The V segment lost 3 bases and the J segment 12 bases; nucleotides outside the gene matches: 4. Germline assignment: CDR1 LNHNV and CDR2 YYDKDF (reference sequence). The CDR3 sequence is 12 residues long. The CDR3 loop is CATSRGQAGQHF. CDR3 DNA sequence: TGTGCCACCAGCAGGGGACAGGCAGGCCAGCATTTT.

This clonotype was seen repeatedly, ten times or more. The chain is built from TRBV12-3 or TRBV12-4 and TRBJ2-1, with D possibly being TRBD1 (6 bases). The CDR3 runs 15 residues. V was cut by 5 bases and J by 4 bases, with 15 bases left in between. DNA of the CDR3: TGTGCCAGCAGTGAGGGGACACTCCTTTACAATGAGCAGTTCTTC. It translates to CASSEGTLLYNEQFF.

This clonotype appeared a few times. The CDR3 loop reads CASSLAAVSNTEAFF. The CDR3 nucleotides are TGCGCCAGCAGCTTGGCTGCGGTATCGAACACTGAAGCTTTCTTT. The chain joins TRBV5-1 to TRBJ1-1; no reliable D call. In germline, CDR1 is SGHRS, CDR2 YFSETQ. Trimming took off 0 bases at V and 1 base at J, with 10 bases between the two ends. The CDR3 consists of 15 residues.

The chain combines TRBV29-1 with TRBJ1-4; D gene ambiguous. Germline loops: CDR1 SQVTM, CDR2 ANQGSEA. Between the trimmed V and J ends, which lost 4 bases and 7 bases, there was a span of 13 bases. The length of the CDR3 is 13 residues. The CDR3 region has the DNA TGCAGCGTTGGTTTGAACAGAAGTGAAAAACTGTTTTTT. This translates into CSVGLNRSEKLFF.

In its sample, this clonotype was seen a few times. This sequence joins TRBV13 and TRBJ2-7; 10 bases are shared with TRBD2. This CDR3 region has 15 residues. The V and J ends lost 0 bases and 6 bases, in that order; junction bases with no gene match: 5. Germline CDR1 reads PRHDT; CDR2 reads FYEKMQ (reference sequence). The CDR3 DNA reads as TGTGCCAGCAGCTTAGGTGGACTAGCGGTTCTCGAGCAGTACTTC. It is translated as CASSLGGLAVLEQYF.

This chain joins TRBV12-3 or TRBV12-4 and TRBJ1-1, with a tentative D call TRBD1 (6 bases). This CDR3 spans 14 amino acids. Trimming shortened V by 5 bases and J by 4 bases, and 14 bases separated the two germline ends. The CDR3 is CASSSRGGGTEAFF. The CDR3 nucleotides are TGTGCCAGCAGTAGTCGTGGGGGCGGCACTGAAGCTTTCTTT.

The V call is TRBV20-1, the J call TRBJ1-5; D is possibly TRBD1 (6 bases). CDR1 and CDR2 (germline): DFQATT, SNEGSKA (reference sequence). V was cut by 0 bases and J by 3 bases, with 15 bases left in between. The CDR3 totals 16 residues. This chain's CDR3 is CSARDTGAVVNQPQHF. The CDR3 DNA follows: TGCAGTGCTAGAGATACGGGGGCCGTAGTCAATCAGCCCCAGCATTTT.

This clonotype showed up many times. The rearrangement joins TRBV12-3 or TRBV12-4 to TRBJ2-7, with 8 nucleotides matching TRBD1. The trim removed 6 bases at V and 5 bases at J, leaving 9 bases unmatched. CDR3 size: 14 residues. CDR3 in amino acids: CASRYRTGLNEQYF. The CDR3 bases are TGTGCCAGCAGATACCGGACAGGGCTGAACGAGCAGTACTTC.

This clonotype was counted ten times or more. CDR3 sequence (DNA): TGTGCCAGCCGTCTTGGCGTCGGGACCCAGTACTTC. This sequence encodes CASRLGVGTQYF. The V and J genes are TRBV11-2 and TRBJ2-5; D remains ambiguous. Trimming stripped 8 bases from V and 7 bases from J, with 14 bases between. CDR3 length equals 12 residues. Per the germline V gene, CDR1 is SGHAT and CDR2 is FQNNGV.

The V gene is TRBV28, the J gene TRBJ2-1; the match to TRBD1 covers 8 bases. Per the germline V gene, CDR1 is MDHEN and CDR2 is SYDVKM. The CDR3 totals 15 residues. V lost 5 bases, J lost 6 bases, and 9 bases stayed unmatched. For the CDR3, the DNA is TGTGCCAGCAGTCTACAGGGGGATCGAGGCAATGAGCAGTTCTTC. This gives the protein CASSLQGDRGNEQFF.

The gene calls are TRBV4-1 and TRBJ2-1, with 10 bases that match TRBD2. V was pared by 0 bases and J by 5 bases, with 1 base of the junction left unmatched. Germline V CDR1 and CDR2: MGHRA, YSYEKL. This CDR3 has 15 residues. Written as DNA, the CDR3 is TGCGCCAGCAGCCAAGAAGCGGGAGGGCACAATGAGCAGTTCTTC. Residues: CASSQEAGGHNEQFF.

This rearrangement joins TRBV27 to TRBJ1-5, with TRBD1 as a possible D gene (5 bases). The length of the CDR3 is 15 residues. From germline, CDR1 is MNHEY and CDR2 SMNVEV (reference sequence). The V end lost 6 bases, the J end lost 3 bases, and 15 bases lay between the germline ends. For the CDR3, the DNA is TGTGCCAGCAGGCTACAGGCGGGACTCAATCAGCCCCAGCATTTT. It translates to CASRLQAGLNQPQHF.

The chain uses TRBV10-3 and TRBJ1-1; 10 positions match TRBD1. J was trimmed by 4 bases and V by 6 bases; bases with no gene match: 5. The CDR3 extends over 14 amino acids. Germline CDR1 is ENHRY and CDR2 is SYGVKD. DNA of the CDR3: TGTGCCATCAGGAGACAGGGGGCTTCCACTGAAGCTTTCTTT. Its protein is CAIRRQGASTEAFF.

This clonotype showed up many times. The chain employs TRBV19 and TRBJ2-1, with a possible D match to TRBD1 (5 bases). Trimming removed 7 bases from V and 7 bases from J, with 11 bases in between. Germline CDR1 is LNHDA and CDR2 is SQIVND (reference sequence). This CDR3 comprises 12 residues. CDR3 loop: CASMGRVNEQFF. In DNA, the CDR3 is TGTGCCAGTATGGGCAGGGTAAATGAGCAGTTCTTC.

The chain carries TRBV27 and TRBJ2-7; TRBD2 is a possible D gene (6 bases). Germline CDR1 MNHEY, CDR2 SMNVEV (reference sequence). With 2 bases removed from V and 3 bases from J, the gap between germline ends came to 11 bases. The CDR3 sequence is 14 residues long. CDR3 sequence: CASSLGGESYEQYF. CDR3 coding DNA: TGTGCCAGCAGTTTAGGCGGGGAGAGCTACGAGCAGTACTTC.

This clonotype was recorded a few times. This rearrangement joins TRBV19 to TRBJ1-2, with 7 bases lining up with TRBD1. Germline V gene sequence: CDR1 LNHDA, CDR2 SQIVND (reference sequence). The CDR3 runs to 14 residues. V shed 6 bases, J shed 1 base, and the junction held 5 bases outside the gene matches. The CDR3 is CASSIDRDNYGYTF. The CDR3 nucleotides are TGTGCCAGTAGCATCGACAGGGATAACTATGGCTACACCTTC. Full variable domain (remainder filled in from reference TRBV19 and TRBJ1-2): DGGITQSPKYLFRKEGQNVTLSCEQNLNHDAMYWYRQDPGQGLRLIYYSQIVNDFQKGDIAEGYSVSREKKESFPLTVTSAQKNPTAFYLCASSIDRDNYGYTFGSGTRLTVV.